Presented here are 4 T cell receptor beta chains from one specimen sequenced in a study of T cell responses to AZD1222 COVID-19 vaccine. Libraries were prepared by immunoSEQ multiplex PCR; TCRdb keeps only in-frame clonotypes and omits some of them. This sample has about 180,000 clones, with 75% to 90% found just once. Here the sequenced sample was peripheral blood, taken 28 days after the second dose of the MenACWY control vaccine. These receptors came from an adult who received the MenACWY meningococcal vaccine as a control.

CDR3 DNA: TGTGCCACCTCAGTAGACAGCTTCAACTATGGCTACACCTTC. This gives the protein CATSVDSFNYGYTF. The chain carries TRBV3-1 (or the pseudogene TRBV3-2) and TRBJ1-2; the D gene is possibly TRBD1 (5 bases). V was clipped by 10 bases and J by 2 bases, with 17 bases between them. CDR1 is LGHDT, CDR2 YNNKEL, per germline (reference sequence). The CDR3 spans 14 residues.

V is TRBV18 and J is TRBJ2-1; D gene ambiguous. This CDR3 region has 16 residues. The germline V gene encodes CDR1 KGHSH and CDR2 LQKENI. V dropped 0 bases and J dropped 1 base, with 10 bases sitting between them. CDR3 sequence: CASSPPGSASYNEQFF. The CDR3 DNA sequence: TGTGCCAGCTCACCACCTGGGTCGGCATCCTACAATGAGCAGTTCTTC.

The chain carries TRBV7-9 and TRBJ1-6; perhaps TRBD1 as D (6 bases). The CDR3 runs to 14 residues. The V gene's germline CDR1 is SEHNR and CDR2 FQNEAQ (reference sequence). Trimming took off 4 bases at V and 6 bases at J, with 10 bases between the two ends. CDR3 DNA sequence: TGTGCCAGCAGCTCCAGGGGACCTAATTCACCCCTCCACTTT. Encoded protein: CASSSRGPNSPLHF.

The chain links TRBV24-1 to TRBJ2-1, with TRBD2 identical over 8 bases. There are 14 residues in the CDR3. V was pared by 5 bases and J by 8 bases, with 7 bases of the junction left unmatched. CDR1 is KGHDR, CDR2 SFDVKD, per germline. The CDR3 is CATSAQRESHEQFF. CDR3 DNA sequence: TGTGCCACCAGTGCGCAGCGGGAGTCACATGAGCAGTTCTTC.